A selection of T cell receptor beta chains follows, all from one sample in a study of response to subunit inactivated influenza vaccine. TCRdb redid the calling of the RT-PCR reads with MiXCR, one entry per CDR3 protein. The top ten clones hold roughly 13% of a sample with around 470,000 distinct CDR3 sequences, 7.2% of them seen once. This specimen was PBMCs from blood, taken around 2 years after vaccination. These receptors came from a man between 45 and 75 years old who received an inactivated influenza vaccine. The CDR3 runs from the conserved cysteine through the conserved F or W. The D gene is left open where the match is weak. Clone size appears in some rows only: once, few, many, or a class for an expanded clone.

size	J	V	D	DNA	CDR3
.	TRBJ2-5	TRBV19	.	TGTGCCAGTAGTCGAACCGGGACTCGCCAAGAGACCCAGTACTTC	CASSRTGTRQETQYF
many	TRBJ2-3	TRBV7-2	.	TGTGCCAGCAGCCCCTATAGGGGGGCTACGCAGTATTTT	CASSPYRGATQYF
many	TRBJ2-7	TRBV15	TRBD2	TGTGCCACTAGGGACATAGGACTAGCGGGAAACTCCTACGAGCAGTACTTC	CATRDIGLAGNSYEQYF
.	TRBJ1-2	TRBV20-1	.	TGCAGTGCCACCCCCCTGGGGGGGGTGGACTATGGCTACACCTTC	CSATPLGGVDYGYTF
many	TRBJ2-3	TRBV5-1	.	TGCGCCAGCAGCTTGGGGACTCTAAGCACAGATACGCAGTATTTT	CASSLGTLSTDTQYF
many	TRBJ2-7	TRBV29-1	TRBD2	TGCAGCGCAATAGCGGGATTCCCCCTTTACGAGCAGTACTTC	CSAIAGFPLYEQYF
few	TRBJ2-1	TRBV6-1	TRBD1	TGTGCCAGCGGGCGGATCGGGACAGGGGGGTACAATGAGCAGTTCTTC	CASGRIGTGGYNEQFF
many	TRBJ2-1	TRBV28	TRBD2	TGTGCCAGCAGTTTGTCGCCTAGCGGGAATGAGCAGTTCTTC	CASSLSPSGNEQFF
few	TRBJ2-2	TRBV19	.	TGTGCCAGTAGTTCCCAAAGACAGGTTACCGGGGAGCTGTTTTTT	CASSSQRQVTGELFF
.	TRBJ2-1	TRBV7-6	TRBD2	TGTGCCAGCAGCTTAAGGACTAGCGGGAGAAGGGTTGAGCAGTTCTTC	CASSLRTSGRRVEQFF
many	TRBJ1-2	TRBV12-3/TRBV12-4	.	TGTGCCAGCAGCTTCGACAGCTACTCAAGCTATGGCTACACCTTC	CASSFDSYSSYGYTF
many	TRBJ2-5	TRBV11-2	.	TGTGCCACTCAGGGGCAGGCTTCGGGTGAAGAGACCCAGTACTTC	CATQGQASGEETQYF
many	TRBJ2-7	TRBV6-1	.	TGTGCCAGCAGTAAGGGGAAATCCTACGAGCAGTACTTC	CASSKGKSYEQYF
many	TRBJ2-1	TRBV11-2	TRBD2	TGTGCCAGCAGCTTAATGAGCGGGAGGACGAGCTCCTACAATGAGCAGTTCTTC	CASSLMSGRTSSYNEQFF
many	TRBJ2-1	TRBV5-1	.	TGCGCCAGCAGCTTGTTAGGCAGCTACAATGAGCAGTTCTTC	CASSLLGSYNEQFF
many	TRBJ2-7	TRBV5-6	.	TGTGCCAGCAGTTATGGACCCTACGGCGAGTACTTC	CASSYGPYGEYF
few	TRBJ1-1	TRBV7-9	.	TGTGCCAGCAGCCCCGGGGCGGTCGAAGCTTTCTTT	CASSPGAVEAFF
many	TRBJ1-4	TRBV6-5	.	TGTGCCAGCAGTTACGGTCAGACTAATGAAAAACTGTTTTTT	CASSYGQTNEKLFF
.	TRBJ2-1	TRBV12-3/TRBV12-4	.	TGTGCCAGCAGCCGGGGATCCTTC	CASSRGSF
few	TRBJ2-7	TRBV7-2	.	TGTGCCAGCAGCTTAGCGTCGCCCTACGAGCAGTACTTC	CASSLASPYEQYF
few	TRBJ2-1	TRBV4-3	TRBD2	TGCGCCAGCAGCCAACATAGCGGGGGGGCTCGTAATGAGCAGTTCTTC	CASSQHSGGARNEQFF
many	TRBJ1-5	TRBV29-1	TRBD1	TGCAGCGTTGTTACAGGGGGCAATCAGCCCCAGCATTTT	CSVVTGGNQPQHF
.	TRBJ1-6	TRBV5-1	.	TGCGCCAGCAGCTTGGTCGGCCTTTCACCCCTCCACTTT	CASSLVGLSPLHF
.	TRBJ2-1	TRBV7-8	TRBD2	TGTGCCAGCAGCTTTCCTCTAGCGGGTAACAATGAGCAGTTCTTC	CASSFPLAGNNEQFF
few	TRBJ2-7	TRBV7-9	TRBD1	TGTGCCAGCAGCTTAGCCGGGACAGGGGGCCTATCCTACGAGCAGTACTTC	CASSLAGTGGLSYEQYF
few	TRBJ2-5	TRBV27	TRBD2	TGTGCCAGCAGTTTCAGCGGGGGCCAAGAGACCCAGTACTTC	CASSFSGGQETQYF
few	TRBJ2-7	TRBV27	TRBD1	TGTGCCAGCAGTTTGGGATGGGACAGGTCCTACGAGCAGTACTTC	CASSLGWDRSYEQYF
many	TRBJ2-3	TRBV20-1	TRBD2	TGCAGTGCTAGAGACCCCACTAGCGGGGTTCTCCGAGATACGCAGTATTTT	CSARDPTSGVLRDTQYF
many	TRBJ2-1	TRBV20-1	TRBD2	TGCAGTGCGACCCTCACTAGCGGGAGGTACAATGAGCAGTTCTTC	CSATLTSGRYNEQFF
few	TRBJ2-5	TRBV7-9	.	TGTGCCAGCAGCCGAGGGACCCTAGAGACCCAGTACTTC	CASSRGTLETQYF
few	TRBJ2-5	TRBV5-5	TRBD1	TGTGCCAGCAGCCCCCAGACAGGGGTGGTGGAGACCCAGTACTTC	CASSPQTGVVETQYF
many	TRBJ2-1	TRBV20-1	TRBD2	TGCAGTGCTAGAGATGTGGCGGGAGGGGGGTACAATGAGCAGTTCTTC	CSARDVAGGGYNEQFF
.	TRBJ2-3	TRBV27	.	TGTGCCAGCAGTTCAACGAACGGGGTAGCGCAGTATTTT	CASSSTNGVAQYF
many	TRBJ1-2	TRBV20-1	.	TGCAGTGCTAGGAGTCGGATATATGGCTACACCTTC	CSARSRIYGYTF
.	TRBJ1-4	TRBV7-3	.	TGTGCCAGCAGCTTGGGACCCGGCCCGAATGAAAAACTGTTTTTT	CASSLGPGPNEKLFF
.	TRBJ2-3	TRBV9	TRBD1	TGTGCCAGCAGCGCCACAGGGGGCGGTCCAGATACGCAGTATTTT	CASSATGGGPDTQYF
many	TRBJ1-1	TRBV18	.	TGTGCCAGCTCACAAGGGCAGTTAGGACCTGAAGCTTTCTTT	CASSQGQLGPEAFF
.	TRBJ2-4	TRBV20-1	.	TGCAGTGCCCACAGGACGCGGTCCATTCAGTACTTC	CSAHRTRSIQYF
few	TRBJ1-3	TRBV29-1	TRBD1	TGCAGCGTTGGGGACAGGGCGAACACCATATATTTT	CSVGDRANTIYF
.	TRBJ2-5	TRBV20-1	TRBD2	TGCAGTGCTAGACCTCCCGGACTAGCGCAAGAGACCCAGTACTTC	CSARPPGLAQETQYF
many	TRBJ2-2	TRBV28	TRBD2	TGTGCCAGCAGGGTGACTAGCCCCGGGGAGCTGTTTTTT	CASRVTSPGELFF